The source of this T cell receptor beta chain is a study of OX40 agonist ivuxolimab in advanced cancers. Study summary: Every 2 weeks, patients received ivuxolimab intravenously, dosed at 0.01 to 10 mg/kg.

V was trimmed by 5 bases and J by 5 bases, leaving 17 bases between them. CDR1 is SGHTA, CDR2 FQGTGA, per germline. The CDR3 covers 15 residues. The repertoire was sequenced with immunoSEQ multiplex PCR; TCRdb's copy has only in-frame clones and lacks some. This sample has some 120,000 clones; around 93% occur once, and the top ten carry more than 0.7%. The source was CD4+ or CD8+ T cells sorted from blood, collected in a trial of the OX40 agonist ivuxolimab. The sequence came from an adult with an advanced solid tumor such as melanoma, head and neck, liver or kidney cancer. The rearrangement links TRBV7-3 to TRBJ2-3, with D tentatively TRBD2 (6 bases). CDR3 nucleotide sequence: TGTGCCAGCAGCGCAATGGAGCGGAGGGGAGATACGCAGTATTTT. It is translated as CASSAMERRGDTQYF.